This TCR beta chain stems from a study of identical twins. Study-wide results and limits: Monozygotic twins shared more out-of-frame TCR alpha than recombination models predicted.

The CDR3 contains 16 residues. Germline V gives CDR1 KGHDR, CDR2 SFDVKD. V trimming: 3 bases; J trimming: 6 bases; junction bases outside the gene matches: 5. TCRdb fed the 5' RACE reads into MiXCR, producing one record per CDR3 protein. Of approximately 550,000 distinct CDR3 sequences in the sample, around 20% were seen once. With respect to this clonotype: No antigen is known for it.

A further study also used this sample, focusing on yellow fever vaccine responses in identical twins.

This chain connects TRBV24-1 to TRBJ2-1, with TRBD2 identical over 12 bases. Specimen: CD4+ T cells sorted from blood. The receptor's source is a woman aged 18-35 years in good health. The CDR3 DNA reads TGTGCCACCAGTGATCGACTAGCGGGAGTCAGCAATGAGCAGTTCTTC. Protein product: CATSDRLAGVSNEQFF.